The 11 T cell receptor beta chains listed next were all sequenced from one sample in a study of molecular identifiers for immune sequencing clone quantification. One entry per CDR3 protein, called by TCRdb with MiXCR from the PCR reads. This sample carries about 89,000 distinct CDR3 sequences, around 19% of them seen once, and the ten largest clones take roughly 0.93%. The sequenced material came from naive CD8+ T cells from blood, with Jurkat cell RNA spiked in. Subset: FACS-sorted CD8+CD4-CCR7+CD45RA+ naive T cells. The receptor set was obtained from a human donor in good health. Some libraries in this study had Jurkat cell RNA spiked in.

This clonotype was found many times. The chain has TRBV6-5 and TRBJ2-6; TRBD1 matches at 8 bases. The trim removed 2 bases at V and 0 bases at J, leaving 15 bases unmatched. Germline V CDR1 and CDR2: MNHEY, SVGAGI. The length of the CDR3 is 21 residues. The CDR3 DNA is TGTGCCAGCAGTTACACCGCCCGCCCGGACAGGGCTATCTCTGGGGCCAACGTCCTGACTTTC. Residues: CASSYTARPDRAISGANVLTF.

In its sample, this clonotype was seen many times. The chain links TRBV6-6 to TRBJ2-3; 10 bases map to TRBD1. The V gene's germline CDR1 is MNHNY and CDR2 SVGAGI (reference sequence). The CDR3 is 15 amino acids. After removal of 5 bases from V and 8 bases from J, the junction contained 10 bases not matched to a gene. The DNA for the CDR3 is TGTGCCAGCAGTCAGACAGGGGGCATCGTGGTTACGCAGTATTTT. This gives the protein CASSQTGGIVVTQYF.

Details on this clonotype: A read error is possible here, since a much larger clone lies one base away. The chain employs TRBV11-2 and TRBJ1-5; D is unclear. Trimming removed 1 base at V and 6 bases at J, with 7 bases between. This CDR3 contains 13 residues. Germline V gene data show CDR1 as SGHAT and CDR2 as FQNNGV. This CDR3 reads CASSLGCGQPQHF. The CDR3 nucleotides are TGTGCCAGCAGCTTAGGATGTGGTCAGCCCCAGCATTTT.

This clonotype showed up many times. V is TRBV28 and J is TRBJ2-7; the D gene is possibly TRBD2 (5 bases). V lost 6 bases and J 0 bases, leaving 15 bases between the germline ends. The V gene's germline CDR1 is MDHEN and CDR2 SYDVKM. The CDR3 is 15 amino acids. The CDR3 nucleotides are TGTGCCAGCAGCTCCCGGAGAGCGGACTCCTACGAGCAGTACTTC. Protein: CASSSRRADSYEQYF.

This clonotype was observed at least ten times. The V and J genes are TRBV6-2 or TRBV6-3 and TRBJ2-7; 7 nucleotides match TRBD2. The V segment lost 8 bases and the J segment 1 base; nucleotides outside the gene matches: 5. CDR3 length: 13 amino acids. The germline V gene encodes CDR1 MNHEY and CDR2 SVGEGT. In DNA, the CDR3 is TGTGCCAGCGCGCCGGGAGGATCCTACGAGCAGTACTTC. Translation gives CASAPGGSYEQYF.

This clonotype was seen repeatedly, ten times or more. The chain employs TRBV12-5 and TRBJ1-1; TRBD1 agrees at 7 bases. CDR1 LGHNT and CDR2 FRNRAP come from the germline V gene. The CDR3 consists of 13 residues. Unmatched junction bases numbered 1, after V lost 1 base and J lost 5 bases. The CDR3 sequence: CASGLATGTEAFF. The CDR3, as DNA: TGTGCTAGTGGTTTGGCGACAGGGACTGAAGCTTTCTTT.

Comment on this clonotype: This may be a read error, as it is one base from a much larger clone. The V gene is TRBV7-3, the J gene TRBJ2-1; 7 bases map to TRBD2. The CDR3 spans 16 residues. The germline V gene has CDR1 SGHTA and CDR2 FQGTGA. CDR3 sequence (DNA): TGTGGCAGCAGCCCGGGAGGAACGGGGTCTTACAATGAGCAGTTCTTC. Encoded protein: CGSSPGGTGSYNEQFF.

This clonotype has a count of ten or more. The genes are TRBV9 and TRBJ2-7; 7 positions agree with TRBD1. CDR1 SGDLS and CDR2 YYNGEE come from the germline V gene. The CDR3 is made up of 13 amino acids. The ends lost 4 bases at V and 2 bases at J; junction bases unmatched: 3. CDR3 protein: CASSRDSTYEQYF. The CDR3 DNA is TGTGCCAGCAGCCGGGACAGCACCTACGAGCAGTACTTC. Full variable domain (missing parts from reference TRBV9 and TRBJ2-7): DSGVTQTPKHLITATGQRVTLRCSPRSGDLSVYWYQQSLDQGLQFLIQYYNGEERAKGNILERFSAQQFPDLHSELNLSSLELGDSALYFCASSRDSTYEQYFGPGTRLTVT.

The table lists this clonotype with many counts. J is TRBJ1-1 and V is TRBV6-5, with D tentatively TRBD1 (5 bases). Germline lookup yields CDR1 MNHEY and CDR2 SVGAGI. V lost 6 bases to trimming and J lost 5 bases, with 22 bases between them. The CDR3 totals 16 residues. This CDR3 reads CASSVEVGVVRTEAFF. CDR3 DNA sequence: TGTGCCAGCAGCGTCGAGGTGGGGGTGGTGAGGACTGAAGCTTTCTTT.

This clonotype occurred many times. V gene TRBV4-1 combines with J gene TRBJ2-7; unclear D gene. Between the trimmed V and J ends, which lost 4 bases and 2 bases, there was a span of 9 bases. Looked up from germline, CDR1 is MGHRA and CDR2 is YSYEKL. There are 13 residues in the CDR3. The CDR3, as DNA: TGCGCCAGCAGCCCGGGCAGTACCTACGAGCAGTACTTC. Residues: CASSPGSTYEQYF.

This clonotype was recorded many times. V gene TRBV5-1 combines with J gene TRBJ2-7, with 8 bases fitting TRBD1. The CDR3 consists of 16 residues. The J segment lost 2 bases and the V segment lost 0 bases, leaving 7 bases of the junction unmatched. Germline-derived CDR1 and CDR2 are SGHRS and YFSETQ. The CDR3 region is CASSLGTGTGAYEQYF. The CDR3 DNA is TGCGCCAGCAGCTTGGGAACCGGGACAGGAGCCTACGAGCAGTACTTC.